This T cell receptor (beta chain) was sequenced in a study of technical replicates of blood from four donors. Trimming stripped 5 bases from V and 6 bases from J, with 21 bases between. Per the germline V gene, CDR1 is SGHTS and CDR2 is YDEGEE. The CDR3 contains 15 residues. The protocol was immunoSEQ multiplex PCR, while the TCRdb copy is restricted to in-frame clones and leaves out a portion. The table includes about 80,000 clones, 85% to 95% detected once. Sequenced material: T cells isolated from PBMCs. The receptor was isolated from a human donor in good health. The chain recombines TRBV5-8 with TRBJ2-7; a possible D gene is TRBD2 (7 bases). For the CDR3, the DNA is TGTGCCAGCAGGCATCTAGGGGGGAGGGAATCCGAGCAGTACTTC. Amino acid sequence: CASRHLGGRESEQYF. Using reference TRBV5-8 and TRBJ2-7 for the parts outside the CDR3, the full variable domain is EAGVTQSPTHLIKTRGQQATLRCSPISGHTSVYWYQQALGLGLQFLLWYDEGEERNRGNFPPRFSGRQFPNYSSELNVNALELEDSALYLCASRHLGGRESEQYFGPGTRLTVT.